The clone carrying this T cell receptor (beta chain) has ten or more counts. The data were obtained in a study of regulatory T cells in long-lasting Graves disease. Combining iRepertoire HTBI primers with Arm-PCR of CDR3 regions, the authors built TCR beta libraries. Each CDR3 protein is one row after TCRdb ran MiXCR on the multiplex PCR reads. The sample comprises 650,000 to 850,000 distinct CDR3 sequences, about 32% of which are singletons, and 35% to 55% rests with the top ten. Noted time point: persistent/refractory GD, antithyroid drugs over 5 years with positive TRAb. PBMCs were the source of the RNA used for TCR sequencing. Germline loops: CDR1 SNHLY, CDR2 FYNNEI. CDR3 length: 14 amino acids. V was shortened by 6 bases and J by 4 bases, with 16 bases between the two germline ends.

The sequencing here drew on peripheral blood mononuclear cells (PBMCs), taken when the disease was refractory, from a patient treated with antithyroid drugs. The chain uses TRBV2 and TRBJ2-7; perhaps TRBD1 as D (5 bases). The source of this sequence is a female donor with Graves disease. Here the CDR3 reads CASSPGIRAYEQYF. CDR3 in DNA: TGTGCCAGCAGCCCCGGAATCAGGGCGTACGAGCAGTACTTC.